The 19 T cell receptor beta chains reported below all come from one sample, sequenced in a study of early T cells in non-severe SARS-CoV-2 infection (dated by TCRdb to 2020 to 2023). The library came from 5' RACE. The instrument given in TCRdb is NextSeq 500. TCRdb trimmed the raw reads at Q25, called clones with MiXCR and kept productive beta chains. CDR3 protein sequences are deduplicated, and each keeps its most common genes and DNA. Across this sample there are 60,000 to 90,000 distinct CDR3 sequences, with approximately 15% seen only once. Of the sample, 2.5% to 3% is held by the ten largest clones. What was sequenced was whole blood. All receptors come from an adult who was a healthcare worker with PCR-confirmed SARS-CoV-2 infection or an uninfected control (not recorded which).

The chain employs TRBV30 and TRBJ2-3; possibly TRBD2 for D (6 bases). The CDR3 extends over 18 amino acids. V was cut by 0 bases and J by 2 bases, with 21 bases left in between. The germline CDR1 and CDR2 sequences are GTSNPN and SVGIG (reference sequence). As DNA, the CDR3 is TGTGCCTGGAGTGTGGGGAGGCAACCGGGACCTCTCACAGATACGCAGTATTTT. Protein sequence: CAWSVGRQPGPLTDTQYF.

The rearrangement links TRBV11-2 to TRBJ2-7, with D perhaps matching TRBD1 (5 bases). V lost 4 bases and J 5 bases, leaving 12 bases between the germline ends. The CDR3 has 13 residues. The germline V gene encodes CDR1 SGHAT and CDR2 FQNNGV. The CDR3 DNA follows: TGTGCCAGCAGCTCTCGACAGTCTCACGAGCAGTACTTC. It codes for CASSSRQSHEQYF.

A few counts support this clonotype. CDR3 nucleotides: TGCGCCAGCAGCCAATTAGGGGGCTACACCTTC. This gives the protein CASSQLGGYTF. The chain is built from TRBV4-1 and TRBJ1-2, with D unresolved. V was pared by 2 bases and J by 8 bases, with 6 bases between. The CDR3 sequence is 11 residues long. From germline, CDR1 is MGHRA and CDR2 YSYEKL.

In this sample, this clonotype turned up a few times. CDR3: CASGLGGRSGELFF. The CDR3, as DNA: TGTGCTAGTGGTTTAGGCGGGAGGTCCGGGGAGCTGTTTTTT. The chain links TRBV12-5 to TRBJ2-2; 8 bases align to TRBD2. Germline V CDR1 and CDR2: LGHNT, FRNRAP. V lost 3 bases, J lost 6 bases, and 3 bases stayed unmatched. The CDR3 is 14 amino acids.

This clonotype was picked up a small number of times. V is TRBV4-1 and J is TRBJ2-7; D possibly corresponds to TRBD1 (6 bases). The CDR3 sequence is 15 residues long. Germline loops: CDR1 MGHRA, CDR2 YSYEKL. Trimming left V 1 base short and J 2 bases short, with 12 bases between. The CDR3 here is CASSQAEGGPYEQYF. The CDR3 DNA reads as TGCGCCAGCAGCCAAGCTGAAGGGGGACCCTACGAGCAGTACTTC.

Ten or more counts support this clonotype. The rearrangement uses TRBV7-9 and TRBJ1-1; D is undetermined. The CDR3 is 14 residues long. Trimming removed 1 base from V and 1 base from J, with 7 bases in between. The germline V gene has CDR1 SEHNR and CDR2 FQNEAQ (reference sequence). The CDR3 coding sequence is TGTGCCAGCAGCTTAGTTGCAGGGAACACTGAAGCTTTCTTT. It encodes CASSLVAGNTEAFF.

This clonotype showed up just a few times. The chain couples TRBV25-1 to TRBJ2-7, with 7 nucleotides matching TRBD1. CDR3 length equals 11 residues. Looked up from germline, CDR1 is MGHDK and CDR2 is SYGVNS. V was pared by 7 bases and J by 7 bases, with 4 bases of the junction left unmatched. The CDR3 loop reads CASIRQGEQYF. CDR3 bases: TGTGCCAGCATTCGACAGGGTGAGCAGTACTTC.

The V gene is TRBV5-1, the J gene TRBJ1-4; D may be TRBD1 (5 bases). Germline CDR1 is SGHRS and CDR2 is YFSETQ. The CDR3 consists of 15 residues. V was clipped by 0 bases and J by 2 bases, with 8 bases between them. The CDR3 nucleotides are TGCGCCAGCAGCTTGGCCGGGACTACTAATGAAAAACTGTTTTTT. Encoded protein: CASSLAGTTNEKLFF.

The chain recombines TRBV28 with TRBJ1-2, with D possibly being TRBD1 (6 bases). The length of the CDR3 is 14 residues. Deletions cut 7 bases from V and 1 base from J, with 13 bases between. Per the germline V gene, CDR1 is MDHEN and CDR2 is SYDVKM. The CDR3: CASTLGGGNYGYTF. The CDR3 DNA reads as TGTGCCAGCACCCTAGGGGGGGGTAACTATGGCTACACCTTC.

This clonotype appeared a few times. CDR3 loop: CASSALDYFGNTIYF. CDR3 DNA sequence: TGTGCCAGCAGTGCTCTAGACTATTTTGGAAACACCATATATTTT. The genes are TRBV6-1 and TRBJ1-3; no clear D gene. The CDR3 extends over 15 amino acids. The V end was cut by 4 bases, the J end by 3 bases, with 13 bases between. Germline values: CDR1 MNHNS, CDR2 SASEGT.

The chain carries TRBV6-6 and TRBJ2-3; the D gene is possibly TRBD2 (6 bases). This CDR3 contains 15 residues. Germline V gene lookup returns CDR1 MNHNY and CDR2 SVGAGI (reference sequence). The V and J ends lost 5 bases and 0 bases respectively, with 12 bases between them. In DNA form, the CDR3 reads TGTGCCAGCAGTGTTAGCGGTGCTAGCACAGATACGCAGTATTTT. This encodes CASSVSGASTDTQYF.

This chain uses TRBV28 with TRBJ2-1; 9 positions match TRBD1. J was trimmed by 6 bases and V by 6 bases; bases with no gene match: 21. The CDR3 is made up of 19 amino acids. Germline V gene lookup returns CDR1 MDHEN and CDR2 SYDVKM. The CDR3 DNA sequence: TGTGCCAGCAGCCCCGCGGGGTTGGTCGGGACAGGGAAGGGCAATGAGCAGTTCTTC. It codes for CASSPAGLVGTGKGNEQFF. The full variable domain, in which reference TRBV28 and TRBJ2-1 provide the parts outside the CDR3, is DVKVTQSSRYLVKRTGEKVFLECVQDMDHENMFWYRQDPGLGLRLIYFSYDVKMKEKGDIPEGYSVSREKKERFSLILESASTNQTSMYLCASSPAGLVGTGKGNEQFFGPGTRLTVL.

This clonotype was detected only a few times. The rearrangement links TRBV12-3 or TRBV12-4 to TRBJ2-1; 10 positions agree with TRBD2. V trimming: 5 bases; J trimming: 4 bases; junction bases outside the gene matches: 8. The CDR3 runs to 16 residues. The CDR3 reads CASSPLRTSGYNEQFF. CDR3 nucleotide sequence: TGTGCCAGCAGTCCCCTACGGACTAGCGGATACAATGAGCAGTTCTTC.

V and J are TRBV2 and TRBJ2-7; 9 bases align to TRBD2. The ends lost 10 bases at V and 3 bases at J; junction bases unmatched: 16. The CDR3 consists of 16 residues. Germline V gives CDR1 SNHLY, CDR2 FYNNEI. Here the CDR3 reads CATYMTSGNLLYEQYF. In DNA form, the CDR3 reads TGTGCCACCTATATGACTAGCGGAAACCTCCTCTACGAGCAGTACTTC.

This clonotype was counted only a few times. CDR3 in amino acids: CASSFSYQGTEAFF. The DNA for the CDR3 is TGTGCCAGCAGCTTTTCCTATCAGGGCACTGAAGCTTTCTTT. The J gene is TRBJ1-1, the V gene TRBV7-2, with D maybe TRBD1 (5 bases). This CDR3 comprises 14 residues. V was trimmed by 3 bases and J by 4 bases, leaving 12 bases between them. The V gene's germline CDR1 is SGHTA and CDR2 FQGNSA. Variable domain in full (rest from reference TRBV7-2 and TRBJ1-1): GAGVSQSPSNKVTEKGKDVELRCDPISGHTALYWYRQSLGQGLEFLIYFQGNSAPDKSGLPSDRFSAERTGGSVSTLTIQRTQQEDSAVYLCASSFSYQGTEAFFGQGTRLTVV.

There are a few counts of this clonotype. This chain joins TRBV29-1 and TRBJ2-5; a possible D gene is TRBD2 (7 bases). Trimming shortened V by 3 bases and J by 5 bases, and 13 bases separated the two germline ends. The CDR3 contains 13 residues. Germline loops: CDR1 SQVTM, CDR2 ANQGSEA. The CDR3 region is CSVEGGAVETQYF. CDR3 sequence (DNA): TGCAGCGTTGAGGGGGGGGCGGTGGAGACCCAGTACTTC.

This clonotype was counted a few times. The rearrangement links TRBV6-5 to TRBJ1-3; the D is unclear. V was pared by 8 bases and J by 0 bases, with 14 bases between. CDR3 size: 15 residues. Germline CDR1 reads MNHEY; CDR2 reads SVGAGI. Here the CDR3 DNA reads TGTGCCAGCGGATCGGGAGACCTCTCTGGAAACACCATATATTTT. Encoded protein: CASGSGDLSGNTIYF.

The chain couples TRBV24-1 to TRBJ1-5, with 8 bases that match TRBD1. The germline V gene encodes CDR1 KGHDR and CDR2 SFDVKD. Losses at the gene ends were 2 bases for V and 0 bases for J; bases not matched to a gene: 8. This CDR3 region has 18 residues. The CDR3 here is CATSDSGTGLYSNQPQHF. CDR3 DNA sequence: TGTGCCACCAGTGATTCCGGGACAGGATTGTATAGCAATCAGCCCCAGCATTTT.

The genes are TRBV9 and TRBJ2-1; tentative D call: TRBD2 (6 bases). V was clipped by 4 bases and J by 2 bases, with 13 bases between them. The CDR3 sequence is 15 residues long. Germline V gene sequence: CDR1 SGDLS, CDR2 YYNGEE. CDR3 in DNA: TGTGCCAGCAGCTTTGACGGGGGAGCCTACAATGAGCAGTTCTTC. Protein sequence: CASSFDGGAYNEQFF.